These 16 T cell receptor beta chains were all obtained from the same sample, sequenced in a study of CD8+CD57+ T cells in acquired aplastic anemia. The patients chosen for sequencing had shown expansion of CD8+CD57+ cells (detected by flow cytometry). The template used for profiling TCR beta VDJ and CDR3 was genomic DNA. MiXCR, run by TCRdb on the reads, gives a single entry per CDR3 protein. Of over 150,000 distinct CDR3 sequences detected, around 63% appear once; the ten largest clones hold roughly 43%. Sequences were obtained from sorted CD4+, CD8+, or CD8+CD57+ T cells (not recorded which) from PBMCs. These receptor sequences come from a human donor with aplastic anemia.

This chain connects TRBV7-2 to TRBJ2-7; possible D gene TRBD2, 5 bases. This CDR3 region has 16 residues. The V and J ends lost 1 base and 7 bases respectively, with 20 bases between them. Germline V gene lookup returns CDR1 SGHTA and CDR2 FQGNSA. The CDR3 is CASSLVTRRVGTEQYF. The DNA of the CDR3 is TGTGCCAGCAGCTTAGTCACCAGGCGGGTGGGTACGGAGCAGTACTTC.

The chain links TRBV15 to TRBJ1-2; no firm D call. V was trimmed by 7 bases and J by 8 bases, leaving 17 bases between them. Germline V gives CDR1 LNHNV, CDR2 YYDKDF (reference sequence). The CDR3 is 13 amino acids. CDR3 sequence: CATTPDYISGYTF. CDR3 in DNA: TGTGCCACCACCCCGGACTACATATCAGGCTACACCTTC. The whole variable domain, filled in from reference TRBV15 and TRBJ1-2, reads DAMVIQNPRYQVTQFGKPVTLSCSQTLNHNVMYWYQQKSSQAPKLLFHYYDKDFNNEADTPDNFQSRRPNTSFCFLDIRSPGLGDTAMYLCATTPDYISGYTFGSGTRLTVV.

The chain combines TRBV20-1 with TRBJ2-7; a possible D gene is TRBD1 (5 bases). CDR3 length: 12 amino acids. CDR1 DFQATT and CDR2 SNEGSKA come from the germline V gene (reference sequence). Trimming cost V 3 bases and J 5 bases, with 11 bases left between them. In nucleotides, the CDR3 is TGCAGTGCTAGTCAGGGTTACCACGAGCAGTACTTC. Its protein product is CSASQGYHEQYF.

The chain has TRBV7-8 and TRBJ2-5; D call uncertain. V dropped 2 bases and J dropped 3 bases, with 4 bases sitting between them. Germline CDR1 and CDR2: SGHVS and FQNEAQ. The CDR3 covers 12 residues. The CDR3 loop reads CASSLLEETQYF. The CDR3 DNA is TGTGCCAGCAGCTTATTGGAAGAGACCCAGTACTTC. Together with reference TRBV7-8 and TRBJ2-5, the CDR3 gives the full variable domain: GAGVSQSPRYKVAKRGQDVALRCDPISGHVSLFWYQQALGQGPEFLTYFQNEAQLDKSGLPSDRFFAERPEGSVSTLKIQRTQQEDSAVYLCASSLLEETQYFGPGTRLLVL.

The chain joins TRBV24-1 to TRBJ1-2, with unresolved D. Germline CDR1 reads KGHDR; CDR2 reads SFDVKD. The CDR3 spans 16 residues. Trimming cost V 6 bases and J 3 bases, with 19 bases left between them. CDR3 amino acids: CATSHDEREEHYGYTF. The DNA for the CDR3 is TGTGCCACCAGTCATGACGAGAGGGAAGAACACTATGGCTACACCTTC.

The V call is TRBV20-1, the J call TRBJ2-7; D gene unclear. Per the germline V gene, CDR1 is DFQATT and CDR2 is SNEGSKA (reference sequence). The CDR3 consists of 11 residues. DNA of the CDR3: TGCGCCGGGCAGCGCCTCTACGAGCAGTACTTC. It specifies CAGQRLYEQYF.

With regard to this clonotype: Likely a read error: the CDR3 ends without its conserved phenylalanine or tryptophan. This sequence joins TRBV3-1 and TRBJ2-7; D call uncertain. The germline gives CDR1 LGHDT, CDR2 YNNKEL (reference sequence). The CDR3 consists of 15 residues. V was cut by 5 bases and J by 2 bases, with 16 bases left in between. The CDR3 here is CASSLRASTTYEQYL. For the CDR3, the DNA is TGTGCCAGCAGCTTACGGGCGTCGACCACCTACGAGCAGTACTTA.

On this clonotype: A much larger clone sits a single nucleotide away, making a read error possible. This chain uses TRBV4-2 with TRBJ1-2; no clear D gene. Per germline, CDR1 LGHNA and CDR2 YNFKEQ. This CDR3 has 14 amino acids. Here the CDR3 DNA reads TGTGCCAGCGGCCAAGATTGGAGGGACTATGGCTACACCTTC. This sequence encodes CASGQDWRDYGYTF.

The J gene is TRBJ1-2, the V gene TRBV6-5; 9 bases line up with TRBD1. Germline V gene sequence: CDR1 MNHEY, CDR2 SVGAGI. There are 15 residues in the CDR3. V lost 1 base and J lost 8; bases outside the gene matches: 8. The CDR3 coding sequence is TGTGCCAGCAGTTACTTAACAGGGGGCGCAAAGGGCTACACCTTC. Its protein product is CASSYLTGGAKGYTF.

V is TRBV7-9 and J is TRBJ2-1; D remains unclear. CDR1 is SEHNR, CDR2 FQNEAQ, per germline (reference sequence). Trimming removed 6 bases at V and 2 bases at J, with 14 bases between. There are 15 residues in the CDR3. The chain's CDR3 is CASSYGAFTYNEQFF. CDR3 in DNA: TGTGCCAGCAGTTATGGTGCCTTTACCTACAATGAGCAGTTCTTC.

This clonotype has only one observation. The chain has TRBV29-1 and TRBJ2-5; unclear D gene. V lost 2 bases and J 3 bases, leaving 10 bases between the germline ends. The CDR3 length is 13 residues. Germline V gene sequence: CDR1 SQVTM, CDR2 ANQGSEA. The CDR3 spells CSVESNRKETQYF. The CDR3 DNA follows: TGCAGCGTTGAATCCAACAGAAAAGAGACCCAGTACTTC.

The chain recombines TRBV29-1 with TRBJ1-5; the D gene is possibly TRBD1 (6 bases). Germline CDR1 and CDR2: SQVTM and ANQGSEA. Deletions cut 1 base from V and 2 bases from J, with 15 bases between. The CDR3 consists of 16 residues. The CDR3 nucleotides read TGCAGCGTTGAAGTAGGGGCAGGGGTTGGCAATCAGCCCCAGCATTTT. It yields the protein CSVEVGAGVGNQPQHF.

The chain has TRBV10-3 and TRBJ2-7, with 12 nucleotides matching TRBD2. The CDR3 extends over 16 amino acids. Germline V CDR1 and CDR2: ENHRY, SYGVKD. Unmatched junction bases numbered 9, after V lost 6 bases and J lost 3 bases. The CDR3 DNA reads as TGTGCCATCAGGGGGACCCCTAGCGGGGGGGACTACGAGCAGTACTTC. Translating it yields CAIRGTPSGGDYEQYF.

This clonotype was seen a handful of times. The chain joins TRBV7-9 to TRBJ2-7, with 7 bases matching TRBD1. The V and J ends lost 5 bases and 5 bases, in that order; junction bases with no gene match: 9. CDR1 SEHNR and CDR2 FQNEAQ come from the germline V gene (reference sequence). The CDR3 extends over 14 amino acids. The CDR3 nucleotides read TGTGCCAGCAGCGCGACAGGGTTTTTAGACGAGCAGTACTTC. It codes for CASSATGFLDEQYF.

This chain uses TRBV25-1 with TRBJ2-3; D perhaps matches TRBD2 (5 bases). Deletions cut 4 bases from V and 0 bases from J, with 17 bases between. Germline CDR1 is MGHDK and CDR2 is SYGVNS. This CDR3 has 17 amino acids. Written as DNA, the CDR3 is TGTGCCAGCAGTGCCAAAACCATAAGACTAAGCACAGATACGCAGTATTTT. Protein: CASSAKTIRLSTDTQYF.

The chain employs TRBV7-9 and TRBJ1-6; 7 bases are shared with TRBD1. The CDR3 spans 16 residues. V shed 5 bases and J 5 bases; nucleotides not matched to a gene: 9. Germline V CDR1 and CDR2: SEHNR, FQNEAQ (reference sequence). DNA for the CDR3: TGTGCCAGCAGCCCCCCACAGGGGCACCATAATTCACCCCTCCACTTT. Translated, it gives CASSPPQGHHNSPLHF.